This T cell receptor (beta chain) was sequenced in a study of Graves' ophthalmopathy and Graves' hyperthyroidism. Study details: Pretreatment peripheral blood was obtained at initial diagnosis.

This clonotype was observed a handful of times. TCR beta CDR3 amplification used RNA transcripts. Amplification began with first-round RT-PCR using HTBI primers, then second-round multiplex PCR was performed. TCRdb ran MiXCR on the multiplex PCR reads and lists one entry per CDR3 protein. This table has 650,000 to 800,000 distinct CDR3 sequences, roughly 39% appearing once. Physicians reached a diagnosis by relying on clinical symptoms, serum thyroxine, TRAb, thyroid ultrasound and orbital computed tomography. After removal of 0 bases from V and 2 bases from J, the junction contained 6 bases not matched to a gene. The CDR3 totals 17 residues. The germline CDR1 and CDR2 sequences are SGDLS and YYNGEE.

This TCR came from an adult man with Graves' ophthalmopathy. The sequenced material came from peripheral blood. This chain connects TRBV9 to TRBJ2-2; 8 positions match TRBD2. CDR3 bases: TGTGCCAGCAGCGTAGATCCAGCGGGGGTTAACACCGGGGAGCTGTTTTTT. It specifies CASSVDPAGVNTGELFF.